The rows below give T cell receptor beta chains drawn from one sample of a study of OX40 agonist ivuxolimab in advanced cancers. Generated by immunoSEQ multiplex PCR, the TCRdb table keeps only in-frame clones and is missing some. The table has some 34,000 clones, approximately 81% seen once. This specimen was CD4+ or CD8+ T cells sorted from blood, taken in a trial of the OX40 agonist ivuxolimab. The source of these receptors is an adult with an advanced solid tumor such as melanoma, head and neck, liver or kidney cancer. Both conserved end residues are part of each CDR3. The order of the fields is J gene, V gene, CDR3 length, clone size, CDR3 protein. Clone size is shown for a subset of rows, as once, few, many or a class of expanded clone.

J: TRBJ1-1; V: TRBV5-1; length: 15; size: .; CDR3: CASSLPGTGNTEAFF
J: TRBJ1-2; V: TRBV10-1; length: 13; size: .; CDR3: CASRGDTNYGYTF
J: TRBJ2-5; V: TRBV30; length: 17; size: .; CDR3: CAWSVLIGTVEGETQYF
J: TRBJ1-3; V: TRBV28; length: 17; size: .; CDR3: CASSPQGGRSVGNTIYF
J: TRBJ1-3; V: TRBV10-3; length: 15; size: once; CDR3: CAISEDNLSGNTIYF
J: TRBJ2-7; V: TRBV28; length: 15; size: .; CDR3: CASSSSTGGVYEQYF
J: TRBJ2-1; V: TRBV2; length: 14; size: .; CDR3: CASSEVRTTNEQFF
J: TRBJ2-5; V: TRBV29-1; length: 13; size: .; CDR3: CSVDNTNQETQYF
J: TRBJ1-1; V: TRBV10-1; length: 17; size: .; CDR3: CASSVVRTVLLNTEAFF
J: TRBJ1-3; V: TRBV28; length: 16; size: .; CDR3: CASRRTERFSGNTIYF
J: TRBJ1-1; V: TRBV6-1; length: 13; size: .; CDR3: CASRGDLNTEAFF
J: TRBJ1-4; V: TRBV30; length: 12; size: few; CDR3: CAWSGKGVSLFF
J: TRBJ2-5; V: TRBV27; length: 14; size: .; CDR3: CASKTSGSRETQYF
J: TRBJ2-7; V: TRBV30; length: 10; size: .; CDR3: CAWSVSEQYF
J: TRBJ2-1; V: TRBV5-5; length: 12; size: .; CDR3: CASSLDLDEQFF
J: TRBJ2-1; V: TRBV13; length: 18; size: .; CDR3: CASSPRTSGRRTYNEQFF
J: TRBJ2-2; V: TRBV18; length: 16; size: .; CDR3: CASSNHPMSVPEELFF
J: TRBJ1-2; V: TRBV4-2; length: 14; size: .; CDR3: CASSQAGQHYGYTF
J: TRBJ2-5; V: TRBV4-2; length: 13; size: .; CDR3: CASSQVRAETQYF
J: TRBJ1-1; V: TRBV10-2; length: 15; size: .; CDR3: CASSPPQGGNTEAFF
J: .; V: TRBV5-1; length: 16; size: once; CDR3: CASSFLGTSGSYEQYF
J: TRBJ1-5; V: TRBV21-1; length: 19; size: .; CDR3: CASSARTAQGIPSNQPQHF
J: TRBJ2-2; V: TRBV7-6; length: 15; size: .; CDR3: CASSLAGWDTGELFF
J: TRBJ1-4; V: TRBV11-2; length: 16; size: .; CDR3: CASSLSGATTNEKLFF
J: TRBJ2-2; V: TRBV28; length: 14; size: .; CDR3: CASSLGTNTGELFF
J: TRBJ1-4; V: TRBV15; length: 13; size: few; CDR3: CATSRGEDEKLFF
J: TRBJ2-1; V: TRBV5-8; length: 15; size: .; CDR3: CASIKMASSYNEQFF
J: TRBJ2-3; V: TRBV5-1; length: 16; size: .; CDR3: CASSLGAGDFRDTQYF
J: TRBJ2-6; V: TRBV19; length: 16; size: .; CDR3: CASSPGLPGGANVLTF
J: TRBJ2-5; V: TRBV4-1; length: 18; size: few; CDR3: CASSQEGRVGGGKETQYF
J: TRBJ1-1; V: TRBV28; length: 11; size: .; CDR3: CASRENTEAFF
J: TRBJ2-1; V: TRBV5-1; length: 16; size: .; CDR3: CASSLAPSGTLNEQFF
J: TRBJ2-5; V: TRBV2; length: 14; size: .; CDR3: CASSPTTQQETQYF
J: TRBJ1-1; V: TRBV5-1; length: 16; size: .; CDR3: CASSPFGSGTSPEAFF
J: TRBJ2-5; V: TRBV5-1; length: 14; size: .; CDR3: CASSPRDTSETQYF
J: TRBJ1-2; V: TRBV30; length: 11; size: .; CDR3: CAWANRDGYTF
J: TRBJ1-4; V: TRBV5-4; length: 14; size: .; CDR3: CASSFGQRNEKLFF
J: TRBJ1-4; V: TRBV9; length: 18; size: .; CDR3: CASSVGTGAGRANEKLFF
J: TRBJ1-5; V: TRBV4-1; length: 15; size: .; CDR3: CASSQTVGVNQPQHF
J: TRBJ2-1; V: TRBV30; length: 11; size: .; CDR3: CAWSGGGEQFF
J: TRBJ1-1; V: TRBV6-5; length: 14; size: .; CDR3: CASNNRGGGPEAFF
J: TRBJ1-6; V: TRBV10-3; length: 13; size: few; CDR3: CATSFGGNSPLHF
J: TRBJ2-5; V: TRBV12-5; length: 14; size: .; CDR3: CASGLGGGEETQYF
J: TRBJ2-2; V: TRBV11-2; length: 13; size: .; CDR3: CASSWTNTGELFF
J: TRBJ1-2; V: TRBV7-8; length: 13; size: .; CDR3: CASSLSTAGGYTF
J: TRBJ2-5; V: TRBV28; length: 17; size: .; CDR3: CASSSRLAGGPQETQYF
J: TRBJ1-2; V: TRBV2; length: 15; size: .; CDR3: CASSTIATGAYGYTF
J: TRBJ1-1; V: TRBV6-5; length: 13; size: .; CDR3: CASRELKGGEAFF
J: TRBJ2-6; V: TRBV5-4; length: 18; size: .; CDR3: CASSWRRVSNSGANVLTF
J: TRBJ2-3; V: TRBV6-5; length: 12; size: few; CDR3: CASRGNSDTQYF
J: TRBJ1-1; V: TRBV6-1; length: 14; size: .; CDR3: CASSDAVPNTEAFF
J: TRBJ1-5; V: TRBV19; length: 14; size: few; CDR3: CASSQGLLNQPQHF
J: TRBJ2-7; V: TRBV28; length: 16; size: .; CDR3: CASSFQLAALTYEQYF
J: TRBJ2-5; V: TRBV18; length: 12; size: .; CDR3: CASSSYQETQYF
J: TRBJ2-1; V: TRBV29-1; length: 14; size: few; CDR3: CSVEGRVGYNEQFF
J: TRBJ2-2; V: TRBV18; length: 13; size: .; CDR3: CASPNENTGELFF